The rows below give T cell receptor beta chains drawn from one sample of a study of blood T cell repertoires in COVID-19. Here immunoSEQ multiplex PCR was the method, and the copy in TCRdb shows in-frame clones only, minus some. The repertoire consists of approximately 88,000 clones, with about 89% occurring once and the leading ten covering around 3.9%. Sequencing used peripheral blood. The receptors shown here come from a woman between 45 and 60 years old in a cohort sampled during active COVID-19. The conserved cysteine and the conserved F or W are not part of the CDR3 here. D genes are given only for firm matches. Size is omitted from some rows. Given values are once, few, many or a class for expanded clones.

TRBJ1-2	-	TRBD1	13	TRBV3-1/TRBV3-2	ASSQGGQDLYGYT
TRBJ2-7	-	TRBD2	14	TRBV2	ASSERTIGAGGEQY
TRBJ2-5	-	-	14	TRBV19	ASSTPGRLGWETQY
TRBJ2-3	-	-	11	TRBV6-5	ASSYDRTDTQY
TRBJ2-5	-	-	15	TRBV5-1	ASSLEGGPPIGKTQY
TRBJ2-3	-	TRBD2	14	TRBV7-3	ASSPTSGGGGNTQY
TRBJ2-2	-	TRBD2	12	TRBV2	ASSDGREGGELF
TRBJ2-1	-	-	12	TRBV6-1	ASSSPARNNEQF
TRBJ1-1	once	-	11	TRBV29-1	SVGEERGTEAF
TRBJ2-1	-	-	12	TRBV19	ASSMGWQDNEQF
TRBJ2-2	-	TRBD1	12	TRBV18	ASSRGQGTGELF
TRBJ1-5	-	-	13	TRBV6-6	ASRGPSHSNQPQH
TRBJ1-5	-	-	11	TRBV19	ASSIGVGQPQH
TRBJ2-2	-	TRBD2	17	TRBV7-8	ASSLDPTSGSTNTGELF
TRBJ1-2	-	TRBD1	13	TRBV9	ASSVGTGMVYGYT
TRBJ2-1	-	-	14	TRBV12-5	ASGLRRAGSYNEQF
TRBJ2-3	-	TRBD1	11	TRBV2	ASREGQADTQY
TRBJ1-5	many	-	11	TRBV3-1/TRBV3-2	ASSQDRGQPQH
TRBJ1-2	-	TRBD1	13	TRBV14	ASSQVRDSNYGYT
TRBJ2-6	-	-	11	TRBV2	ASTVGDNNVLT
TRBJ2-4	-	-	10	TRBV2	ASSQGWDIQY
TRBJ2-2	-	-	14	TRBV5-1	ASSLRGAGRTGELF
TRBJ2-5	-	TRBD2	14	TRBV7-2	ASSLGGRTVGETQY
TRBJ2-1	-	TRBD2	13	TRBV6-5	ASMRAGASYNEQF
TRBJ1-2	-	-	11	TRBV6-6	ASSYTQGNGYT
TRBJ1-1	-	TRBD1	12	TRBV2	ASRQGTDRSEAF
TRBJ1-4	-	-	14	TRBV5-1	ASSGKTGSTNEKLF
TRBJ2-1	-	-	13	TRBV18	ASIMDLTRGGEQF
TRBJ1-4	-	TRBD1	12	TRBV19	ASSTTGEVEKLF
TRBJ2-5	-	-	11	TRBV7-3	ASSSRLEETQY
TRBJ2-7	once	TRBD2	12	TRBV5-1	ASSPGRIAGEQY
TRBJ1-6	-	-	13	TRBV5-6	ASSFRAVGGSPLH
TRBJ1-1	-	-	14	TRBV4-1	ASSQDAGMMNTEAF
TRBJ2-5	-	-	11	TRBV2	ASTSRGMETQY
TRBJ2-3	-	TRBD2	15	TRBV28	ASSLSTSGRRVDTQY